The rows below give T cell receptor beta chains drawn from one sample of a study of post-analysis software for immune sequencing data. One entry per CDR3 protein, called by TCRdb with MiXCR from the PCR reads. The table lists hundreds of thousands of distinct CDR3 sequences, 25% to 30% of them singletons. Sequencing input: blood. These receptors all stem from a girl aged 10 to 17 with multiple sclerosis. The CDR3 runs from the conserved cysteine through the conserved F or W. The order of the fields is V gene, clone size, D gene, J gene, CDR3 protein, CDR3 DNA. A D gene is named only where the DNA matches it firmly. Not every row has a clone size; where given, it reads once, few, many or a size class.

TRBV5-1	few	TRBD1	TRBJ2-7	CASREDRDHEQYF	TGCGCCAGCAGGGAAGACAGGGACCACGAGCAGTACTTC
TRBV5-5	.	.	TRBJ1-5	CASSLGTAYSNQPQHF	TGTGCCAGCAGCTTGGGGACAGCATATAGCAATCAGCCCCAGCATTTT
TRBV12-3/TRBV12-4	few	TRBD2	TRBJ2-3	CASSSHRTSGGKDTQYF	TGTGCCAGCAGTTCCCATCGGACTAGCGGGGGAAAAGATACGCAGTATTTT
TRBV12-3/TRBV12-4	few	.	TRBJ1-2	CASSNTGGGYTF	TGTGCCAGCAGTAATACGGGGGGGGGCTACACCTTC
TRBV6-2/TRBV6-3	.	.	TRBJ2-1	CASSYLAYNEQFF	TGTGCCAGCAGTTACCTCGCCTACAATGAGCAGTTCTTC
TRBV6-6	.	TRBD1	TRBJ2-7	CASSSRDRGGYEQYF	TGTGCCAGCAGCTCCCGGGACAGGGGAGGCTACGAGCAGTACTTC
TRBV20-1	few	.	TRBJ2-3	CSPRGGGSTDTQYF	TGCAGTCCGAGAGGGGGGGGAAGCACAGATACGCAGTATTTT
TRBV4-3	few	TRBD2	TRBJ2-7	CASSQGLIRTSGSRYEQYF	TGCGCCAGCAGCCAAGGTTTAATCAGAACTAGCGGGAGTAGGTACGAGCAGTACTTC
TRBV24-1	.	.	TRBJ1-5	CATRGTGADQPQHF	TGTGCCACCCGAGGAACGGGGGCGGATCAGCCCCAGCATTTT
TRBV7-2	.	TRBD2	TRBJ2-7	CASSPRSGRAHEQYF	TGTGCCAGCAGCCCGCGGAGTGGGAGGGCCCACGAGCAGTACTTC